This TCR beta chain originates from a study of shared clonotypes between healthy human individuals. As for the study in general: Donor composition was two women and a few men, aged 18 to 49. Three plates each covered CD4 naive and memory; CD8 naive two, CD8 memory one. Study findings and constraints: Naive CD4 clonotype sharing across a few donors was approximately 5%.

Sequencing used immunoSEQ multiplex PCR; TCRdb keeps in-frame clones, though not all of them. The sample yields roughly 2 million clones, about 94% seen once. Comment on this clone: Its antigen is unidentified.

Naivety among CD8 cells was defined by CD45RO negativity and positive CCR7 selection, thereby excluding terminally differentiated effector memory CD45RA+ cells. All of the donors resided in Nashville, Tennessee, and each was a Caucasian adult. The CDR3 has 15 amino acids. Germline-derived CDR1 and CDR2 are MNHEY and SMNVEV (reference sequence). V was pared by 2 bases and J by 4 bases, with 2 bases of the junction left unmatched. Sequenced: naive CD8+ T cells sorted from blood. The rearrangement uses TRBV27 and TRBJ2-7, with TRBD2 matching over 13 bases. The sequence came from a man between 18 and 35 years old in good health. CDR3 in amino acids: CASSLKGLAGYEQYF. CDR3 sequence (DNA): TGTGCCAGCAGTTTAAAGGGACTAGCGGGATACGAGCAGTACTTC.